This T cell receptor beta chain was sequenced in a study of T-cell reconstitution after alpha-beta-depleted transplantation in children (dated by TCRdb to 2016 to 2017). At the level of the whole study: Using TCR repertoire profiling, the study followed T-cell immune reconstitution in a quantitative way in children after TCRalphabeta/CD19-depleted allogeneic hematopoietic cell transplantation. What the study reported, not specific to this receptor: The apparently early recovery of alphabetaT-cell counts about two months after transplant reportedly depended on only several hundred rapidly expanded clones that came from non-depleted graft cells. The frequencies of hyperexpanded clones fell over the following months, and after one year, T-cell counts and TCRbeta diversity were mostly attributed to newly produced T cells. The high TCRbeta diversity at day 60 in some patients was ascribed to recipient T cells and intrathymic progenitors that had survived conditioning.

The CDR3, cysteine through phenylalanine, is 12 amino acids long. Left in the record is the CDR3 DNA by itself, 36 bases read in frame from the first base. For CDR1 and CDR2, the germline V gene (reference sequence) lists SGHNT and YYREEE. The sample's treatment or condition, from its label and the paper: allogeneic hematopoietic cell transplantation with graft depleted of TCRalphabeta T cells and CD19 B cells. TCRalphabeta/CD19-depleted allogeneic hematopoietic cell grafts were given to the transplant recipients, all of whom were children. The method was PCR. Sequenced using an Illumina HiSeq 2500. Molecular barcoding was employed in the preparation of TCR libraries, with unique molecular identifiers being used to normalize TCRbeta repertoire quantification. Through fastp at Q25 and MiXCR, TCRdb rebuilt clones from the public reads, retaining in-frame beta chains. Duplicate CDR3 protein sequences are folded into a single record with the most common DNA and genes. In this sample the table shows about 500,000 distinct CDR3 sequences, 11% of which occur a single time. The ten top clones hold around 13% of the sample.

Regarding this clonotype: This receptor's antigen is unknown. Germline is not matched at one junction end, which may reflect a read error.

The rearranged chain carries TRBV5-4 and TRBJ1-4, with the identity of the D gene unclear. The sample in question was PBMCs, mostly from graft donor cells, obtained 180 days after TCRalphabeta/CD19-depleted stem cell transplant. This TCR derives from a female patient aged 2 to 10 who had a stem cell transplant for aplastic anemia, so the T cells may come from the graft donor. CDR3 loop: CASSLGAPPSEF. The DNA reads TGTGCCAGCAGCTTGGGGGCTCCCCCTTCAGAGTTT.